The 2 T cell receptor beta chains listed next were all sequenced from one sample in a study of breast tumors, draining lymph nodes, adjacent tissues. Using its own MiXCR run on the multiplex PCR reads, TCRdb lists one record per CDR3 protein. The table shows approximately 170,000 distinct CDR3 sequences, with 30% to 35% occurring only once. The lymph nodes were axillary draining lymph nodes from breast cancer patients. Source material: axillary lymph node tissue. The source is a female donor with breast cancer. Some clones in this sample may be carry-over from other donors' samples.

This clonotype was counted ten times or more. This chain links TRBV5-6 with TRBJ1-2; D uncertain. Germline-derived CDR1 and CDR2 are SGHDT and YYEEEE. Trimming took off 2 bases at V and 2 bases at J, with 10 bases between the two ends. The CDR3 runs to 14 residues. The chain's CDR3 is CASSFAEANYGYTF. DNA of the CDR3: TGTGCCAGCAGCTTTGCAGAAGCAAACTATGGCTACACCTTC. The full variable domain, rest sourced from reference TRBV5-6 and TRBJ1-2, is DAGVTQSPTHLIKTRGQQVTLRCSPKSGHDTVSWYQQALGQGPQFIFQYYEEEERQRGNFPDRFSGHQFPNYSSELNVNALLLGDSALYLCASSFAEANYGYTFGSGTRLTVV.

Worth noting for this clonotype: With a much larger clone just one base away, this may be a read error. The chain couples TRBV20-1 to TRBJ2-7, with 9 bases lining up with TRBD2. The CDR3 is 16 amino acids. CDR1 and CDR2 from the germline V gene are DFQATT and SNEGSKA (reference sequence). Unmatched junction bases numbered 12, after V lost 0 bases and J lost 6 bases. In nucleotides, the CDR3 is TGCAGTGCTAGAGACCCCAGACTAGCGGCAGTAGGCGAGCAGTACTTC. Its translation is CSARDPRLAAVGEQYF.